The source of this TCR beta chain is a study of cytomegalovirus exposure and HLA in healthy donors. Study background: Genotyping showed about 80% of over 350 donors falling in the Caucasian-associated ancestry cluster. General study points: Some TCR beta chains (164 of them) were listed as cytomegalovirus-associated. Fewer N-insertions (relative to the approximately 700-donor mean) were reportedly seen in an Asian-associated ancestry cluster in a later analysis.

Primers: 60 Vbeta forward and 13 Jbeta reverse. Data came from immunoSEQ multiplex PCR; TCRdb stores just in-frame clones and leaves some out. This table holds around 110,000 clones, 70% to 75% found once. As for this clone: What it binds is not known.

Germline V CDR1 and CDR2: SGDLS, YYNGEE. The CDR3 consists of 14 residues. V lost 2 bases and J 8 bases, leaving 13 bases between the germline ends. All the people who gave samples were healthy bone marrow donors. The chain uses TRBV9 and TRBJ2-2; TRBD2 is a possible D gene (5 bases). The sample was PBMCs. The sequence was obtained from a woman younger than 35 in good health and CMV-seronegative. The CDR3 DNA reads TGTGCCAGCAGCGTTTCTCCCGGGATTGGGGAGCTGTTTTTT. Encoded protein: CASSVSPGIGELFF.